This T cell receptor (beta chain) emerged from a study of T cell responses to AZD1222 COVID-19 vaccine. This table comes from immunoSEQ multiplex PCR, and its TCRdb copy is limited to in-frame clones, with some not included. The sample shows about 140,000 clones, approximately 92% of them seen only once. Trimming cost V 5 bases and J 5 bases; bases outside gene matches: 10. The CDR3 length is 15 residues. The germline V gene has CDR1 SGHTA and CDR2 FQGTGA. The clonotype was recovered from an adult in good health. Sequencing used peripheral blood, obtained on day 0 of AZD1222 vaccination. The J gene is TRBJ2-7, the V gene TRBV7-3, with TRBD1 matching over 9 bases. The CDR3 loop reads CASSRLGQGIHEQYF. CDR3 sequence (DNA): TGTGCCAGCAGCCGTCTGGGACAGGGTATACACGAGCAGTACTTC.